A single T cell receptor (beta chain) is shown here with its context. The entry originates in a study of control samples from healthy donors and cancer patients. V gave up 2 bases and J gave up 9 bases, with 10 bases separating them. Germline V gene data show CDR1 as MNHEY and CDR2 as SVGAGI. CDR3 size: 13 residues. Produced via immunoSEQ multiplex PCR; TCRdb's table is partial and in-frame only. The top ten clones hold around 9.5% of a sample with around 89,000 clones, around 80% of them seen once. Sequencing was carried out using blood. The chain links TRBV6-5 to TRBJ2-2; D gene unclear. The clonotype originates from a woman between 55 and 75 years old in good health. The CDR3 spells CASSYESPRELFF. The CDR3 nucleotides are TGTGCCAGCAGTTACGAGAGCCCACGGGAGCTGTTTTTT.